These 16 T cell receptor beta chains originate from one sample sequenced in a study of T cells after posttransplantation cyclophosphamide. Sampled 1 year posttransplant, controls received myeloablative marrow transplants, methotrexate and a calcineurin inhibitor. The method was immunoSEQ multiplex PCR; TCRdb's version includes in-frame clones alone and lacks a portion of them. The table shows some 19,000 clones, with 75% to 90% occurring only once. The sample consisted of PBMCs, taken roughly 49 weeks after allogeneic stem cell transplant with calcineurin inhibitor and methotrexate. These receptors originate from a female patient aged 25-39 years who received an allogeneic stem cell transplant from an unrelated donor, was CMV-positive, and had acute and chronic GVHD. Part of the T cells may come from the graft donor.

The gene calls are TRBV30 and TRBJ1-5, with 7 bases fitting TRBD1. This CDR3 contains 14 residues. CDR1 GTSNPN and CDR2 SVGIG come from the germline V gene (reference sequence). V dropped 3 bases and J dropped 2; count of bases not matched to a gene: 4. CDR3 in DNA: TGTGCCTGGAGCCCAGGACAGGGCAATCAGCCCCAGCATTTT. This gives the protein CAWSPGQGNQPQHF. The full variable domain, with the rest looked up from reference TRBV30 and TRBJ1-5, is SQTIHQWPATLVQPVGSPLSLECTVEGTSNPNLYWYRQAAGRGLQLLFYSVGIGQISSEVPQNLSASRPQDRQFILSSKKLLLSDSGFYLCAWSPGQGNQPQHFGDGTRLSIL.

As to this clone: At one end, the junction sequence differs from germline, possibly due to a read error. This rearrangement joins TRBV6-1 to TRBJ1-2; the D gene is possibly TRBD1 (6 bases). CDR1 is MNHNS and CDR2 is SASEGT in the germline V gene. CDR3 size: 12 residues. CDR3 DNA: TGTGCCAGCAGTGAAGCATCCGGGACACGGGCCTTC. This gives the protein CASSEASGTRAF.

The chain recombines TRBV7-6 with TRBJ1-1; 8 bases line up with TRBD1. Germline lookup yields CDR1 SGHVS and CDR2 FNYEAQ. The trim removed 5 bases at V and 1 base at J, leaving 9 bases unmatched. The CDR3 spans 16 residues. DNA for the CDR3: TGTGCCAGCAGCCGGCCCTCGGGACAGGCGAACACTGAAGCTTTCTTT. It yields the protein CASSRPSGQANTEAFF.

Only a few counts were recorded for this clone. The CDR3 coding sequence is TGTGCCACCAGCTCGGGACTAACGCAGTACGTC. Encoded protein: CATSSGLTQYV. This rearrangement joins TRBV15 to TRBJ2-7; 7 nucleotides align to TRBD2. Germline CDR1 LNHNV, CDR2 YYDKDF (reference sequence). CDR3 length: 11 residues. V trimming: 5 bases; J trimming: 9 bases; junction bases outside the gene matches: 4.

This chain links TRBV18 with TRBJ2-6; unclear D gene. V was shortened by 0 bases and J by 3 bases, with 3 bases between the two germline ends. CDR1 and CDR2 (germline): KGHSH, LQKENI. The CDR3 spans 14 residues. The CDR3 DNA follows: TGTGCCAGCTCACCACCTATTGGGGCCAACGTCCTGACTTTC. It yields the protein CASSPPIGANVLTF.

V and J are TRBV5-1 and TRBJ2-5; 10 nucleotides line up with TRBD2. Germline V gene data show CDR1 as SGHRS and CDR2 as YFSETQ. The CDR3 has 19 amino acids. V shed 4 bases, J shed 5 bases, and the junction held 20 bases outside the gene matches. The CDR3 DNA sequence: TGCGCCAGCAGCCCCGCCTCCGGGACTAGCGCCTATGGGCGGGAGACCCAGTACTTC. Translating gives CASSPASGTSAYGRETQYF.

CDR3 in amino acids: CASRVGGRVGTGELFF. The CDR3 DNA follows: TGTGCCAGCAGGGTCGGTGGCAGGGTGGGCACCGGGGAGCTGTTTTTT. The V and J genes are TRBV27 and TRBJ2-2; a possible D gene is TRBD1 (5 bases). Per the germline V gene, CDR1 is MNHEY and CDR2 is SMNVEV (reference sequence). Trimming removed 6 bases from V and 4 bases from J, with 18 bases in between. The CDR3 has 16 amino acids.

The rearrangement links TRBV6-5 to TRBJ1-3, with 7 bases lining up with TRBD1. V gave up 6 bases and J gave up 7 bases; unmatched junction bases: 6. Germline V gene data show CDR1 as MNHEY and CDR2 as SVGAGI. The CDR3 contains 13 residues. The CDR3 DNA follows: TGTGCCAGCAGAGACAGGGCTCGTAACACCATATATTTT. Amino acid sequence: CASRDRARNTIYF.

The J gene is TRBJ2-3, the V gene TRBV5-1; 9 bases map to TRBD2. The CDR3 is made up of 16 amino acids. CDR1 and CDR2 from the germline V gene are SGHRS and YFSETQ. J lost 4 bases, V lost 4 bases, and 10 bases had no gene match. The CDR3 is CASSRWGSGSSDTQYF. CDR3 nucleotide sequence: TGCGCCAGCAGCCGGTGGGGTAGCGGGAGCTCAGATACGCAGTATTTT.

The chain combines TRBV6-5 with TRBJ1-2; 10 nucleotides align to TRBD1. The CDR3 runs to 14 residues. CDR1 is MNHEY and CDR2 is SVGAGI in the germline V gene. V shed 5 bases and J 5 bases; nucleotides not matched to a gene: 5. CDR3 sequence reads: CASSVDRGGYGYTF. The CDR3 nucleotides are TGTGCCAGCAGTGTGGACAGGGGGGGGTATGGCTACACCTTC.

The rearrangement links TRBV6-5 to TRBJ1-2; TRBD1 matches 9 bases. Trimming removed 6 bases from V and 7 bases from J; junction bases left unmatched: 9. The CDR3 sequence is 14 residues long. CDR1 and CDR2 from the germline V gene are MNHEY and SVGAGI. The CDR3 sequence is CASSPTGGIGGYTF. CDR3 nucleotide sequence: TGTGCCAGCAGCCCGACAGGGGGTATTGGTGGCTACACCTTC.

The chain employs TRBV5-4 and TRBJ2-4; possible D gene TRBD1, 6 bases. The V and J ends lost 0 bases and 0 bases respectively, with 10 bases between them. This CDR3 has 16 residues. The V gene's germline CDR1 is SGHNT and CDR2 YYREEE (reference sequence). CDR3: CASSLGGLLAKNIQYF. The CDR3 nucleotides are TGTGCCAGCAGCTTGGGGGGGCTCTTAGCCAAAAACATTCAGTACTTC.

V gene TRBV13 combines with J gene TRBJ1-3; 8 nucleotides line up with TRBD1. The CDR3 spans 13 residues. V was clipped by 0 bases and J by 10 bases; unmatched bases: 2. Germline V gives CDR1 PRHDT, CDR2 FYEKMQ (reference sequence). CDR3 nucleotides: TGTGCCAGCAGCTTAGGACAGGGGGAGACCATATATTTT. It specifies CASSLGQGETIYF.

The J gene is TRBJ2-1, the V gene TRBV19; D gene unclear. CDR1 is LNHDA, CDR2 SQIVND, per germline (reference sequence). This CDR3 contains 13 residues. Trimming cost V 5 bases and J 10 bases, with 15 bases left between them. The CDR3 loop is CASSQIPVKEQFF. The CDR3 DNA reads TGTGCCAGTAGTCAAATCCCAGTCAAGGAGCAGTTCTTC.

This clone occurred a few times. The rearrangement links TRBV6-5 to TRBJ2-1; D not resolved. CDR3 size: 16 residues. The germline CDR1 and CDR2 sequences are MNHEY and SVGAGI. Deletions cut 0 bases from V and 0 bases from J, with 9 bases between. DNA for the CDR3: TGTGCCAGCAGTTACTCTTCCGTTAGCTCCTACAATGAGCAGTTCTTC. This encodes CASSYSSVSSYNEQFF.

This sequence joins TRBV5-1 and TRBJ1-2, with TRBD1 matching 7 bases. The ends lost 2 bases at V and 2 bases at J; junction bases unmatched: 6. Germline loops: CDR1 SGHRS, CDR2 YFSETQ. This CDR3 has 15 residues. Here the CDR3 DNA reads TGCGCCAGCAGCTTCTCGGAGGGGGCGAACTATGGCTACACCTTC. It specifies CASSFSEGANYGYTF.